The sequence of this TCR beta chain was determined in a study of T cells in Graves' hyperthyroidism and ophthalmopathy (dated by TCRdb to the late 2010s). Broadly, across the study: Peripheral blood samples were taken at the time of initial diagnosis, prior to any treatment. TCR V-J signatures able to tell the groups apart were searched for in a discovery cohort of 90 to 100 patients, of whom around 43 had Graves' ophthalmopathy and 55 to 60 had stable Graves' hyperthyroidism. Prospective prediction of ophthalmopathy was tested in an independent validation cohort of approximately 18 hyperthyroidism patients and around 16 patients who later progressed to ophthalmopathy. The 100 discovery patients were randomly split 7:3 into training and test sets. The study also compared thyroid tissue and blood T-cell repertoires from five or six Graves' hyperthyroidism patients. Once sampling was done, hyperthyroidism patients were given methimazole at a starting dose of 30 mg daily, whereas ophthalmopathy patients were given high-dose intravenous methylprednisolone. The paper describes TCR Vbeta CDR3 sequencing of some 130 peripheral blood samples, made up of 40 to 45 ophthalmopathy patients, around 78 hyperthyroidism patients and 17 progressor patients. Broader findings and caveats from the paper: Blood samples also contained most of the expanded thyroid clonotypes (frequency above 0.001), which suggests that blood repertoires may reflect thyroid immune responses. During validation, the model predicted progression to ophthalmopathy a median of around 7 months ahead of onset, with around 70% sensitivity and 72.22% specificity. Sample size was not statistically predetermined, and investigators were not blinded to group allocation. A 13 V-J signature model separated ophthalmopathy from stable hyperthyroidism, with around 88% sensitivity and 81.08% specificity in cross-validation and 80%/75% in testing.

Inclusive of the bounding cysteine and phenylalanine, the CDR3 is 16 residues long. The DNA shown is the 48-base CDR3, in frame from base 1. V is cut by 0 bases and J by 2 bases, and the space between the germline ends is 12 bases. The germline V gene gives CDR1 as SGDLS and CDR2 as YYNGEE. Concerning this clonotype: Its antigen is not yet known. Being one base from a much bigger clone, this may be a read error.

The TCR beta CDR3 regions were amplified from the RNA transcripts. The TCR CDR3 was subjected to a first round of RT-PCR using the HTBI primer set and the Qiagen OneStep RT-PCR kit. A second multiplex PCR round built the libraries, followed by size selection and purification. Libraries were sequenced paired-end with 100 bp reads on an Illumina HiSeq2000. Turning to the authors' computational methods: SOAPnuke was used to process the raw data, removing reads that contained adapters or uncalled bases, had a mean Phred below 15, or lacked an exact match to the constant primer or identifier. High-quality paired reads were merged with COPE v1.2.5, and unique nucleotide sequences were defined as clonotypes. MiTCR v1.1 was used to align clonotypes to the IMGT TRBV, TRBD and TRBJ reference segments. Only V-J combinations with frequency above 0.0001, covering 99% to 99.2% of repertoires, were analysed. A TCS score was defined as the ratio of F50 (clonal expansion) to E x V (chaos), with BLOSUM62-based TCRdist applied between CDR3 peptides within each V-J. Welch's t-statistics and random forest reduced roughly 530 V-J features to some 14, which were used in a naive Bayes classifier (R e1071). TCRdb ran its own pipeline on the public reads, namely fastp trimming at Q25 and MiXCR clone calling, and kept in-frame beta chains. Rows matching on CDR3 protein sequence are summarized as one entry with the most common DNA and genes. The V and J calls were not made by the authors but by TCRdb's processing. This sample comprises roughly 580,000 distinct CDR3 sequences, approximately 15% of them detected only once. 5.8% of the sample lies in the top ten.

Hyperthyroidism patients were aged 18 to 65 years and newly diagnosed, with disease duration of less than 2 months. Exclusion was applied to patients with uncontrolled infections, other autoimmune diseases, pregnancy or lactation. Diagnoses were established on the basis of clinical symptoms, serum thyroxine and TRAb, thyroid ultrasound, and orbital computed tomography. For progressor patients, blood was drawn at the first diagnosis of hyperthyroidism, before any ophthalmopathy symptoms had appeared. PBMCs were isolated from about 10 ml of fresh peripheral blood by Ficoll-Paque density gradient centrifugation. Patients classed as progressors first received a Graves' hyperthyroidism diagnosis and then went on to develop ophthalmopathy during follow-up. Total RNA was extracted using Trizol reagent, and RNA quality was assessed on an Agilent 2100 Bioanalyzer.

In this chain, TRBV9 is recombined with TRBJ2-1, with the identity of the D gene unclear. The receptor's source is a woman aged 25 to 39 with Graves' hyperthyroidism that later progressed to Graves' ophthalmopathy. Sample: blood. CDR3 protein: CASSVDSLYAYNEQFF. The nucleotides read TGTGCCAGCAGCGTAGATTCACTGTATGCCTACAATGAGCAGTTCTTC.